A single sample is the source of the 14 T cell receptor beta chains below, sequenced in a study of blood T cell repertoires in COVID-19. Repertoires were generated with immunoSEQ multiplex PCR, while TCRdb's copy carries only in-frame clones and drops some. Of some 130,000 clones in the sample, approximately 87% are singletons; the top ten hold roughly 2.2%. The sample was peripheral blood. Receptors were obtained from a man between 65 and 85 years old with active COVID-19.

The J gene is TRBJ2-7, the V gene TRBV24-1; TRBD1 matches 8 bases. V trimming: 2 bases; J trimming: 3 bases; junction bases outside the gene matches: 8. This CDR3 spans 16 amino acids. Germline CDR1 and CDR2: KGHDR and SFDVKD. CDR3 region: CATSDSRQGLVYEQYF. The CDR3 DNA is TGTGCCACCAGTGATTCTAGACAGGGGTTGGTCTACGAGCAGTACTTC.

The count of this clone is one. This chain links TRBV28 with TRBJ2-1, with 8 bases identical to TRBD2. V was pared by 4 bases and J by 7 bases, with 9 bases of the junction left unmatched. CDR1 MDHEN and CDR2 SYDVKM come from the germline V gene. CDR3 size: 15 residues. This chain's CDR3 is CASSSPSGRLNEQFF. CDR3 sequence (DNA): TGTGCCAGCAGTTCTCCTAGCGGGCGTCTGAATGAGCAGTTCTTC.

A single count supports this clone. The chain uses TRBV6-6 and TRBJ1-1; D is unclear. The CDR3 sequence is 11 residues long. V lost 7 bases and J lost 9, with 12 bases in between. CDR1 is MNHNY and CDR2 is SVGAGI in the germline V gene (reference sequence). This chain's CDR3 is CASTDWFKAFF. The CDR3 DNA reads TGTGCCAGCACCGACTGGTTTAAAGCTTTCTTT.

The chain links TRBV18 to TRBJ1-1; TRBD1 matches at 7 bases. The V and J ends lost 4 bases and 7 bases, in that order; junction bases with no gene match: 6. The CDR3 is made up of 13 amino acids. Germline lookup yields CDR1 KGHSH and CDR2 LQKENI. The CDR3, as DNA: TGTGCCAGCTCACAGACAGGGCGGGGTGAAGCTTTCTTT. Protein product: CASSQTGRGEAFF.

The CDR3 sequence: CASTDQTSGIHNEQFF. CDR3 in DNA: TGTGCCAGCACGGACCAGACTAGCGGGATTCACAATGAGCAGTTCTTC. The chain carries TRBV11-2 and TRBJ2-1; 11 positions agree with TRBD2. Germline CDR1 reads SGHAT; CDR2 reads FQNNGV. J was trimmed by 5 bases and V by 7 bases; bases with no gene match: 10. The CDR3 is 16 residues long. The variable domain in full, with the rest retrieved from reference TRBV11-2 and TRBJ2-1, is EAGVAQSPRYKIIEKRQSVAFWCNPISGHATLYWYQQILGQGPKLLIQFQNNGVVDDSQLPKDRFSAERLKGVDSTLKIQPAKLEDSAVYLCASTDQTSGIHNEQFFGPGTRLTVL.

V and J are TRBV5-5 and TRBJ1-2; the D is unclear. Trimming left V 4 bases short and J 4 bases short, with 11 bases between. Germline V gene sequence: CDR1 SGHKS, CDR2 YYEKEE (reference sequence). CDR3 length: 13 residues. The DNA for the CDR3 is TGTGCCAGCAGCGCGGGTGTGGGCTATGGCTACACCTTC. This gives the protein CASSAGVGYGYTF.

Points on this clone: Other DNA sequences within the sample encode an identical CDR3. The chain couples TRBV6-1 to TRBJ1-3, with TRBD1 matching 7 bases. The V gene's germline CDR1 is MNHNS and CDR2 SASEGT. Trimming at V came to 4 bases and at J to 4 bases, leaving 16 bases not matched to a gene. CDR3 length equals 18 residues. The CDR3 nucleotides are TGTGCCAGCAGTGTGAGGCAGGGGGATATGTCGCGAGGAAACACCATATATTTT. Amino acid sequence: CASSVRQGDMSRGNTIYF.

This chain links TRBV5-4 with TRBJ2-7, with TRBD1 as a possible D gene (6 bases). This CDR3 contains 15 residues. V dropped 0 bases and J dropped 7 bases, with 17 bases sitting between them. Germline V gene data show CDR1 as SGHNT and CDR2 as YYREEE (reference sequence). Here the CDR3 reads CASSLGGQGFREQYF. The CDR3 region has the DNA TGTGCCAGCAGCTTGGGGGGGCAGGGGTTCAGGGAGCAGTACTTC.

This chain joins TRBV6-5 and TRBJ1-1; D possibly corresponds to TRBD1 (5 bases). Germline CDR1 and CDR2: MNHEY and SVGAGI. Trimming pared 6 bases from V and 3 bases from J, leaving 14 bases between. There are 14 residues in the CDR3. CDR3 in DNA: TGTGCCAGCAGGACTCGGGGGACCTACACTGAAGCTTTCTTT. Translated: CASRTRGTYTEAFF.

V gene TRBV5-6 combines with J gene TRBJ2-7; no clear D. The CDR3 is made up of 13 amino acids. Germline CDR1 is SGHDT and CDR2 is YYEEEE. The V end was cut by 2 bases, the J end by 3 bases, with 9 bases between. The CDR3 bases are TGTGCCAGCAGCTTCCCTAGAGGCTACGAGCAGTACTTC. Its protein product is CASSFPRGYEQYF.

This clone was detected once. This rearrangement joins TRBV27 to TRBJ2-7, with D possibly being TRBD1 (5 bases). CDR3 length: 14 residues. V dropped 4 bases and J dropped 5 bases, with 15 bases sitting between them. CDR1 is MNHEY and CDR2 is SMNVEV in the germline V gene (reference sequence). CDR3 sequence (DNA): TGTGCCAGCAGTTCTACACCCAGGGCCCACGAGCAGTACTTC. Protein product: CASSSTPRAHEQYF.

The rearrangement links TRBV9 to TRBJ1-6, with 7 bases fitting TRBD1. The CDR3 length is 15 residues. Trimming removed 3 bases from V and 5 bases from J; junction bases left unmatched: 5. Germline V gene sequence: CDR1 SGDLS, CDR2 YYNGEE. For the CDR3, the DNA is TGTGCCAGCAGCGCGACAGGGCAGGATAATTCACCCCTCCACTTT. The encoded protein is CASSATGQDNSPLHF.

Comment on this clone: The same CDR3 can be traced to other DNA sequences in this sample. The chain recombines TRBV5-1 with TRBJ2-7, with D tentatively TRBD1 (5 bases). The CDR3 spans 13 residues. Trimming left V 2 bases short and J 1 base short, with 7 bases between. Looked up from germline, CDR1 is SGHRS and CDR2 is YFSETQ. The CDR3 sequence is CASSFDSSYEQYF. As DNA, the CDR3 is TGCGCCAGCAGCTTCGACAGTTCCTACGAGCAGTACTTC.

This chain connects TRBV15 to TRBJ2-1, with D maybe TRBD1 (5 bases). In germline, CDR1 is LNHNV, CDR2 YYDKDF (reference sequence). This CDR3 has 15 residues. V gave up 3 bases and J gave up 6 bases, with 15 bases separating them. For the CDR3, the DNA is TGTGCCACCAGCAGCGGGCTAGGGGCGATCAATGAGCAGTTCTTC. Translating it yields CATSSGLGAINEQFF.